Below, 9 T cell receptor beta chains from the same sample are listed, as sequenced in a study of cytomegalovirus exposure and HLA in healthy donors. PCR amplification relied on 60 Vbeta primers (plus 13 Jbeta primers). Produced via immunoSEQ multiplex PCR; TCRdb's table is partial and in-frame only. The sample holds roughly 93,000 clones, around three quarters seen once. The sample consisted of PBMCs. The receptors stem from a man aged 40-55 years in good health and CMV-seronegative.

The V gene is TRBV28, the J gene TRBJ1-1; D unclear. The CDR3 sequence is 11 residues long. CDR1 is MDHEN, CDR2 SYDVKM, per germline. V was trimmed by 7 bases and J by 1 base, leaving 4 bases between them. In nucleotides, the CDR3 is TGTGCCAGCACGCGGAACACTGAAGCTTTCTTT. Its protein product is CASTRNTEAFF.

The rearrangement links TRBV18 to TRBJ1-6, with 9 bases identical to TRBD1. Germline CDR1 KGHSH, CDR2 LQKENI. Trimming took 4 bases from V and 8 from J; bases not matched to a gene: 3. This CDR3 is 14 amino acids long. CDR3 sequence reads: CASSLDRGDSPLHF. The DNA of the CDR3 is TGTGCCAGCTCACTGGACAGGGGTGATTCACCCCTCCACTTT.

The genes are TRBV6-1 and TRBJ1-4, with D perhaps TRBD1 (5 bases). Germline V gene data show CDR1 as MNHNS and CDR2 as SASEGT. The V end lost 4 bases, the J end lost 12 bases, and 15 bases lay between the germline ends. There are 13 residues in the CDR3. CDR3 residues: CASSVAAGGELFF. The DNA of the CDR3 is TGTGCCAGCAGTGTAGCGGCCGGGGGAGAACTGTTTTTT.

The V call is TRBV4-2, the J call TRBJ2-1; D is unresolved. V was cut by 1 base and J by 8 bases, with 15 bases left in between. CDR3 length equals 15 residues. CDR1 is LGHNA, CDR2 YNFKEQ, per germline. The CDR3 loop is CASSQAWAINDEQFF. The CDR3 coding sequence is TGTGCCAGCAGCCAAGCGTGGGCCATCAACGATGAGCAGTTCTTC.

The V call is TRBV18, the J call TRBJ2-7; 7 nucleotides align to TRBD1. The CDR3 totals 13 residues. CDR1 is KGHSH, CDR2 LQKENI, per germline. The J segment lost 0 bases and the V segment lost 4 bases, leaving 0 bases of the junction unmatched. The CDR3 sequence: CASSQGASYEQYF. CDR3 in DNA: TGTGCCAGCTCACAGGGGGCCTCCTACGAGCAGTACTTC. The whole variable domain, filled in from reference TRBV18 and TRBJ2-7, reads NAGVMQNPRHLVRRRGQEARLRCSPMKGHSHVYWYRQLPEEGLKFMVYLQKENIIDESGMPKERFSAEFPKEGPSILRIQQVVRGDSAAYFCASSQGASYEQYFGPGTRLTVT.

This sequence joins TRBV27 and TRBJ2-1; 13 positions agree with TRBD2. Losses at the gene ends were 4 bases for V and 0 bases for J; bases not matched to a gene: 3. CDR3 length equals 17 residues. The V gene's germline CDR1 is MNHEY and CDR2 SMNVEV (reference sequence). This CDR3 is CASSSGLAGVSYNEQFF. As DNA, the CDR3 is TGTGCCAGCAGTTCCGGACTAGCGGGGGTCTCCTACAATGAGCAGTTCTTC.

The genes are TRBV5-4 and TRBJ1-5; TRBD1 agrees at 8 bases. V shed 0 bases, J shed 3 bases, and the junction held 2 bases outside the gene matches. From germline, CDR1 is SGHNT and CDR2 YYREEE (reference sequence). The CDR3 spans 15 residues. The CDR3 DNA reads as TGTGCCAGCAGCTTGGGACAGGGGATCAATCAGCCCCAGCATTTT. This codes for CASSLGQGINQPQHF.

This clone has a single count. The chain is built from TRBV18 and TRBJ1-5; 8 bases map to TRBD1. Germline V gives CDR1 KGHSH, CDR2 LQKENI. This CDR3 contains 15 residues. J gave up 5 bases and V 6 bases, and 9 bases lay outside the gene matches. CDR3 sequence reads: CASSPTGDLYQPQHF. CDR3 bases: TGTGCCAGCTCGCCGACAGGGGACCTCTATCAGCCCCAGCATTTT.

V is TRBV2 and J is TRBJ2-5; tentative D call: TRBD2 (5 bases). The CDR3 is made up of 12 amino acids. Trimming pared 5 bases from V and 4 bases from J, leaving 8 bases between. Germline V gene lookup returns CDR1 SNHLY and CDR2 FYNNEI. The CDR3 sequence: CASSRGPETQYF. The CDR3 nucleotides are TGTGCCAGCAGTAGAGGGCCAGAGACCCAGTACTTC.